This T cell receptor beta chain was captured by sequencing in a study of regulatory T cells in long-lasting Graves disease. The CDR3 extends over 19 amino acids. Per germline, CDR1 LNHDA and CDR2 SQIVND (reference sequence). The germline V and J ends were trimmed by 9 bases and 1 base, with 25 bases remaining between them. Sample time point: persistent/refractory GD, antithyroid drugs over 5 years with positive TRAb. Extracted RNA from PBMCs served as the source of the TCR library. Sequencing libraries for TCR beta were prepared with iRepertoire HTBI primers and Arm-PCR of CDR3 regions. TCRdb redid the calling of the multiplex PCR reads with MiXCR, one entry per CDR3 protein. The table includes about 290,000 distinct CDR3 sequences, around 20% detected once.

This chain joins TRBV19 and TRBJ2-6; TRBD2 might be the D (5 bases). The clonotype was recovered from a female donor with Graves disease. Specimen: peripheral blood mononuclear cells (PBMCs), collected when the disease was refractory, from a patient treated with antithyroid drugs. The CDR3 DNA sequence: TGTGCCAGGCCTTATAACAGAAACTCGAGGGATTCTGGGGCCAACGTCCTGACTTTC. Protein product: CARPYNRNSRDSGANVLTF. The full variable domain, rest sourced from reference TRBV19 and TRBJ2-6, is DGGITQSPKYLFRKEGQNVTLSCEQNLNHDAMYWYRQDPGQGLRLIYYSQIVNDFQKGDIAEGYSVSREKKESFPLTVTSAQKNPTAFYLCARPYNRNSRDSGANVLTFGAGSRLTVL.